What follows are 18 T cell receptor beta chains derived from one specimen sequenced in a study of identifying expanded T cells in peripheral blood. Measured with immunoSEQ multiplex PCR; TCRdb has only the in-frame clones, and not every one. The profile shows 70,000 to 95,000 clones, about 87% of them singletons. Source material: blood. The receptors stem from a person aged 18-70 years in good health.

The chain combines TRBV15 with TRBJ2-1; TRBD1 matches 9 bases. The CDR3 runs to 15 residues. Germline CDR1 reads LNHNV; CDR2 reads YYDKDF (reference sequence). The ends lost 3 bases at V and 6 bases at J; junction bases unmatched: 6. CDR3 DNA sequence: TGTGCCACCAGCAGGGGGACAGGGCGGGCCAATGAGCAGTTCTTC. It yields the protein CATSRGTGRANEQFF.

This clone was seen just once. The genes are TRBV19 and TRBJ2-7; D possibly corresponds to TRBD2 (6 bases). V shed 5 bases and J shed 1 base, with 12 bases lying between them. Per germline, CDR1 LNHDA and CDR2 SQIVND (reference sequence). This CDR3 is built from 14 residues. The CDR3 nucleotides are TGTGCCAGTAGTTTCGGGGGAACGTCCTACGAGCAGTACTTC. Translated, it gives CASSFGGTSYEQYF.

A single count supports this clone. The chain combines TRBV29-1 with TRBJ1-2; tentative D call: TRBD1 (5 bases). CDR1 and CDR2 from the germline V gene are SQVTM and ANQGSEA. The CDR3 is made up of 14 amino acids. Between the trimmed V and J ends, which lost 6 bases and 4 bases, there was a span of 18 bases. The DNA for the CDR3 is TGCAGCGTAGCCGACGGGACCTCTCCCTATGGCTACACCTTC. Translating gives CSVADGTSPYGYTF.

CDR3 in amino acids: CAWRAEGGAEAFF. The CDR3 DNA is TGTGCCTGGAGGGCCGAGGGGGGAGCTGAAGCTTTCTTT. The chain is built from TRBV30 and TRBJ1-1, with a tentative D call TRBD1 (6 bases). V was pared by 3 bases and J by 6 bases, with 14 bases between. In germline, CDR1 is GTSNPN, CDR2 SVGIG (reference sequence). The CDR3 contains 13 residues.

The chain has TRBV18 and TRBJ1-3; 7 bases agree with TRBD1. V dropped 5 bases and J dropped 0; count of bases not matched to a gene: 4. The CDR3 extends over 15 amino acids. CDR1 and CDR2 (germline): KGHSH, LQKENI. This CDR3 is CASSTDRNSGNTIYF. CDR3 nucleotides: TGTGCCAGCTCAACGGACAGGAACTCTGGAAACACCATATATTTT. The full variable domain, completed using reference TRBV18 and TRBJ1-3, is NAGVMQNPRHLVRRRGQEARLRCSPMKGHSHVYWYRQLPEEGLKFMVYLQKENIIDESGMPKERFSAEFPKEGPSILRIQQVVRGDSAAYFCASSTDRNSGNTIYFGEGSWLTVV.

This clone was seen only a few times. The chain combines TRBV29-1 with TRBJ2-1; D is perhaps TRBD1 or TRBD2 (5 bases each). Trimming took 7 bases from V and 10 from J, leaving 20 bases between them. Germline CDR1 SQVTM, CDR2 ANQGSEA. There are 13 residues in the CDR3. This CDR3 reads CSASTLLGVEQFF. The CDR3 DNA reads as TGCAGCGCCAGTACTTTACTAGGGGTGGAGCAGTTCTTC.

The J gene is TRBJ2-7, the V gene TRBV11-1; a possible D gene is TRBD1 (5 bases). This CDR3 spans 15 amino acids. Germline CDR1 reads SGHAT; CDR2 reads FQDESV (reference sequence). Trimming shortened V by 6 bases and J by 5 bases, and 20 bases separated the two germline ends. The CDR3 region is CASSLGAGKSDEQYF. The CDR3 nucleotides are TGTGCCAGCAGTTTGGGTGCAGGGAAGAGCGACGAGCAGTACTTC.

The chain employs TRBV5-1 and TRBJ1-2; D gene unclear. The CDR3 has 16 residues. Trimming shortened V by 0 bases and J by 2 bases, and 14 bases separated the two germline ends. The germline V gene encodes CDR1 SGHRS and CDR2 YFSETQ. In nucleotides, the CDR3 is TGCGCCAGCAGCTTGGACGGCCGTCCCCTAAACTATGGCTACACCTTC. It codes for CASSLDGRPLNYGYTF.

The CDR3 DNA follows: TGTGCCAGCAGGATCAGGGGGTCTAATGAAAAACTGTTTTTT. As protein: CASRIRGSNEKLFF. The V gene is TRBV27, the J gene TRBJ1-4; TRBD1 matches 7 bases. After removal of 6 bases from V and 3 bases from J, the junction contained 4 bases not matched to a gene. The CDR3 totals 14 residues. Germline-derived CDR1 and CDR2 are MNHEY and SMNVEV (reference sequence).

The chain uses TRBV7-9 and TRBJ2-3; 10 nucleotides line up with TRBD2. The CDR3 totals 14 residues. V shed 7 bases and J 3 bases; nucleotides not matched to a gene: 4. Germline V CDR1 and CDR2: SEHNR, FQNEAQ (reference sequence). CDR3 DNA: TGTGCCAGCAATCCTAGCGGGAGTACAGATACGCAGTATTTT. Protein: CASNPSGSTDTQYF.

The chain joins TRBV5-4 to TRBJ1-1; D is perhaps TRBD1 (5 bases). The V end was cut by 3 bases, the J end by 4 bases, with 16 bases between. The germline CDR1 and CDR2 sequences are SGHNT and YYREEE (reference sequence). The CDR3 has 15 residues. The CDR3 region has the DNA TGTGCCAGCAGCTCTGGGTCTTTAAGGGGCACTGAAGCTTTCTTT. Translating it yields CASSSGSLRGTEAFF.

The chain is built from TRBV30 and TRBJ2-7; 10 positions match TRBD1. Trimming took 5 bases from V and 5 from J; bases not matched to a gene: 9. The germline V gene has CDR1 GTSNPN and CDR2 SVGIG (reference sequence). This CDR3 has 14 amino acids. CDR3 DNA sequence: TGTGCCTGGGTGACGGGACAGGGGTCGGACGAGCAGTACTTC. It specifies CAWVTGQGSDEQYF.

The chain combines TRBV7-3 with TRBJ2-3; D is perhaps TRBD1 (5 bases). This CDR3 is built from 17 residues. In germline, CDR1 is SGHTA, CDR2 FQGTGA. V was shortened by 0 bases and J by 3 bases, with 16 bases between the two germline ends. CDR3 DNA sequence: TGTGCCAGCAGCTTAACGCAGGGCCTAGAGCAAACAGATACGCAGTATTTT. Translated, it gives CASSLTQGLEQTDTQYF.

The chain joins TRBV30 to TRBJ2-7; TRBD1 might be the D (6 bases). The germline gives CDR1 GTSNPN, CDR2 SVGIG (reference sequence). The V and J ends lost 7 bases and 4 bases respectively, with 17 bases between them. This CDR3 has 13 residues. This CDR3 reads CAFQQGKAYEQYF. The DNA for the CDR3 is TGTGCCTTCCAGCAGGGGAAGGCTTACGAGCAGTACTTC.

The rearrangement links TRBV7-6 to TRBJ2-1; D possibly corresponds to TRBD2 (6 bases). Germline CDR1 is SGHVS and CDR2 is FNYEAQ. Deletions cut 5 bases from V and 15 bases from J, with 23 bases between. CDR3 length equals 14 residues. CDR3 sequence: CASSPAAPGGSVFF. DNA for the CDR3: TGTGCCAGCAGCCCAGCGGCCCCCGGAGGGTCGGTGTTCTTC.

The table lists this clone with a count of one. The V gene is TRBV5-1, the J gene TRBJ2-3; 11 bases are a match to TRBD1. Germline V gene sequence: CDR1 SGHRS, CDR2 YFSETQ. This CDR3 contains 15 residues. V lost 6 bases, J lost 2 bases, and 5 bases stayed unmatched. CDR3 sequence: CASTRTGGYTDTQYF. The DNA of the CDR3 is TGCGCCAGCACCCGGACAGGGGGCTACACAGATACGCAGTATTTT.

V usage is TRBV19 and J usage is TRBJ1-3; tentative D call: TRBD1 (5 bases). CDR1 is LNHDA and CDR2 is SQIVND in the germline V gene (reference sequence). The CDR3 is made up of 13 amino acids. V lost 10 bases to trimming and J lost 2 bases, with 12 bases between them. CDR3 sequence: CATAQGPGNTIYF. The CDR3 nucleotides read TGTGCCACCGCGCAGGGCCCTGGAAACACCATATATTTT.

The rearrangement links TRBV19 to TRBJ2-3; 11 nucleotides agree with TRBD1. The CDR3 is 16 amino acids. The junction had 6 bases not matched to a gene; V was cut back by 3 bases and J by 4 bases. Germline V gives CDR1 LNHDA, CDR2 SQIVND (reference sequence). This CDR3 reads CASSIVPGQGADTQYF. The CDR3 coding sequence is TGTGCCAGTAGTATCGTTCCGGGACAGGGGGCAGATACGCAGTATTTT.